This TCR beta chain was captured in a study of blood T cell repertoires in COVID-19. Sequenced by immunoSEQ multiplex PCR; TCRdb stores in-frame clones only, minus some. Of some 120,000 clones detected, 82% appear once; the ten largest clones hold roughly an eighth. This sequence originates from a human donor in a cohort sampled during active COVID-19. Sequencing was performed on peripheral blood.

In DNA form, the CDR3 reads TGTGCCAGCAGCTTGGTGAGGGAGGGTTTTCAGCCCCAGCATTTT. It is translated as CASSLVREGFQPQHF. The genes are TRBV5-8 and TRBJ1-5, with D uncertain. Germline V gene sequence: CDR1 SGHTS, CDR2 YDEGEE. V shed 0 bases and J shed 6 bases, with 13 bases lying between them. This CDR3 region has 15 residues. Full variable domain (rest looked up from reference TRBV5-8 and TRBJ1-5): EAGVTQSPTHLIKTRGQQATLRCSPISGHTSVYWYQQALGLGLQFLLWYDEGEERNRGNFPPRFSGRQFPNYSSELNVNALELEDSALYLCASSLVREGFQPQHFGDGTRLSIL.